This T cell receptor beta chain comes out of a study of T-cell memory formation after mild COVID-19. Looking at the study overall: Among the donors, TCR clusters were largely specific to each donor.

The CDR3 consists of 13 residues. After removal of 7 bases from V and 7 bases from J, the junction contained 9 bases not matched to a gene. Germline V lookup: CDR1 MNHEY, CDR2 SVGAGI. A 5'RACE reaction primed in the constant segment made cDNA libraries of TCR alpha and TCR beta, and these carried sample barcodes and UMIs. TCRdb processed the 5' RACE reads anew with MiXCR; each CDR3 protein has one entry. The sample has about 290,000 distinct CDR3 sequences, 15% to 20% seen once. Remarks on this clonotype: Its antigen is not identified.

Regarding the study as a whole: The finding that pre-infection memory included some responding clones suggested that cross-reactive memory joined.

What was sequenced was PBMCs or a T cell subset sorted from them (not recorded which). This clonotype was obtained from a man between 18 and 35 years old who had mild COVID-19 (a few samples of this study predate the infection). Cell type and time point are not known. The chain combines TRBV6-5 with TRBJ1-2, with 7 bases matching TRBD1. The CDR3 loop reads CASMGYRGGGYTF. The CDR3 DNA sequence: TGTGCCAGCATGGGGTACAGGGGTGGTGGCTACACCTTC.